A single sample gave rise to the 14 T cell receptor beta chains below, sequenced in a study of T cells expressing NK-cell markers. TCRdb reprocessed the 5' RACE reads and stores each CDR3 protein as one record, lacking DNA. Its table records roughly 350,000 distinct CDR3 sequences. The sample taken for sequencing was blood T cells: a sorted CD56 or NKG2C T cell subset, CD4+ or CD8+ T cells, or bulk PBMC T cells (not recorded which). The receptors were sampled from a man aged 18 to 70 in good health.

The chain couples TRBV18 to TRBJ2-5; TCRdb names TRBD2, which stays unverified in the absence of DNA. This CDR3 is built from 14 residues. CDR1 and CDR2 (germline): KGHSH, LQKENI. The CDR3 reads CASSPDFPEGTQYF.

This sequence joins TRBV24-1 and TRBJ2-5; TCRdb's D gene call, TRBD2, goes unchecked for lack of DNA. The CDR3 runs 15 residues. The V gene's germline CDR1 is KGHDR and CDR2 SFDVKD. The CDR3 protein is CATSVFSGGKETQYF.

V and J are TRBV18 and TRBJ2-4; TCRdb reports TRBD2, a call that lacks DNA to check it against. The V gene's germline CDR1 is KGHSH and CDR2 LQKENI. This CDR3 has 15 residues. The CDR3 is CASSSGLVSKNIQYF. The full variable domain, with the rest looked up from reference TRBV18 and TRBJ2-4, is NAGVMQNPRHLVRRRGQEARLRCSPMKGHSHVYWYRQLPEEGLKFMVYLQKENIIDESGMPKERFSAEFPKEGPSILRIQQVVRGDSAAYFCASSSGLVSKNIQYFGAGTRLSVL.

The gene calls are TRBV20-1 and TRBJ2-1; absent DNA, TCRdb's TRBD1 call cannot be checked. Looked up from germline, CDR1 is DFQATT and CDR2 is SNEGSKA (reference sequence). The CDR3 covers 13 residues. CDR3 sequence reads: CSGGGTAYNEQFF.

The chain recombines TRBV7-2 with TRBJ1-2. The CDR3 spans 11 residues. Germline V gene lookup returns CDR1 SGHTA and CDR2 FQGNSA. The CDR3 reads CASSSGLGYTF.

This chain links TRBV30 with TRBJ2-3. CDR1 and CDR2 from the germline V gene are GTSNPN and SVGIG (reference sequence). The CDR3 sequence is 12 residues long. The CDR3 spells CAWSVHTDTQYF.

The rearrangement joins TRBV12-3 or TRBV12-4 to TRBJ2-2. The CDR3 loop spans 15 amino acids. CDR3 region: CASRASVGNTGELFF.

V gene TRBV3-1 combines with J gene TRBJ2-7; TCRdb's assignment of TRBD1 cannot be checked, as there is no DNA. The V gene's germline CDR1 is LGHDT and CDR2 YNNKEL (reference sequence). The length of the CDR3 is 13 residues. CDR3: CASSRTPVDEQYF.

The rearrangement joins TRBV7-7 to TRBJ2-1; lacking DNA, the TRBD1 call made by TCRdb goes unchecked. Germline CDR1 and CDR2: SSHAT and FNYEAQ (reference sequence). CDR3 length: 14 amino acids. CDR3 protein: CASSRDRGGYEQFF.

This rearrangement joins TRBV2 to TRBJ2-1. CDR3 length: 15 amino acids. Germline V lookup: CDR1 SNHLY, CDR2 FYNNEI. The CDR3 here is CASSVAYSSYNEQFF.

The CDR3 here is CASSRALYGYTF. The J gene is TRBJ1-2, the V gene TRBV12-3 or TRBV12-4. This CDR3 has 12 residues.

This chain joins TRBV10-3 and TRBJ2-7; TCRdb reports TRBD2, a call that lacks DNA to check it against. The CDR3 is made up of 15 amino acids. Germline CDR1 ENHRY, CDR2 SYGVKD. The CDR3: CAISESLAGGYEQYF.

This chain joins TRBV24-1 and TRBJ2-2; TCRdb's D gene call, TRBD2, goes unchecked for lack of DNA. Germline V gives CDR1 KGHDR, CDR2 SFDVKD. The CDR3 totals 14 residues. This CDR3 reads CAIGTGPSPGELFF.

This CDR3 reads CASSSGLAGASWSETQYF. V usage is TRBV11-2 and J usage is TRBJ2-5; checking the TCRdb D call of TRBD2 is not possible without DNA. CDR1 and CDR2 from the germline V gene are SGHAT and FQNNGV. The CDR3 is 18 amino acids. The full variable domain, completed using reference TRBV11-2 and TRBJ2-5, is EAGVAQSPRYKIIEKRQSVAFWCNPISGHATLYWYQQILGQGPKLLIQFQNNGVVDDSQLPKDRFSAERLKGVDSTLKIQPAKLEDSAVYLCASSSGLAGASWSETQYFGPGTRLLVL.